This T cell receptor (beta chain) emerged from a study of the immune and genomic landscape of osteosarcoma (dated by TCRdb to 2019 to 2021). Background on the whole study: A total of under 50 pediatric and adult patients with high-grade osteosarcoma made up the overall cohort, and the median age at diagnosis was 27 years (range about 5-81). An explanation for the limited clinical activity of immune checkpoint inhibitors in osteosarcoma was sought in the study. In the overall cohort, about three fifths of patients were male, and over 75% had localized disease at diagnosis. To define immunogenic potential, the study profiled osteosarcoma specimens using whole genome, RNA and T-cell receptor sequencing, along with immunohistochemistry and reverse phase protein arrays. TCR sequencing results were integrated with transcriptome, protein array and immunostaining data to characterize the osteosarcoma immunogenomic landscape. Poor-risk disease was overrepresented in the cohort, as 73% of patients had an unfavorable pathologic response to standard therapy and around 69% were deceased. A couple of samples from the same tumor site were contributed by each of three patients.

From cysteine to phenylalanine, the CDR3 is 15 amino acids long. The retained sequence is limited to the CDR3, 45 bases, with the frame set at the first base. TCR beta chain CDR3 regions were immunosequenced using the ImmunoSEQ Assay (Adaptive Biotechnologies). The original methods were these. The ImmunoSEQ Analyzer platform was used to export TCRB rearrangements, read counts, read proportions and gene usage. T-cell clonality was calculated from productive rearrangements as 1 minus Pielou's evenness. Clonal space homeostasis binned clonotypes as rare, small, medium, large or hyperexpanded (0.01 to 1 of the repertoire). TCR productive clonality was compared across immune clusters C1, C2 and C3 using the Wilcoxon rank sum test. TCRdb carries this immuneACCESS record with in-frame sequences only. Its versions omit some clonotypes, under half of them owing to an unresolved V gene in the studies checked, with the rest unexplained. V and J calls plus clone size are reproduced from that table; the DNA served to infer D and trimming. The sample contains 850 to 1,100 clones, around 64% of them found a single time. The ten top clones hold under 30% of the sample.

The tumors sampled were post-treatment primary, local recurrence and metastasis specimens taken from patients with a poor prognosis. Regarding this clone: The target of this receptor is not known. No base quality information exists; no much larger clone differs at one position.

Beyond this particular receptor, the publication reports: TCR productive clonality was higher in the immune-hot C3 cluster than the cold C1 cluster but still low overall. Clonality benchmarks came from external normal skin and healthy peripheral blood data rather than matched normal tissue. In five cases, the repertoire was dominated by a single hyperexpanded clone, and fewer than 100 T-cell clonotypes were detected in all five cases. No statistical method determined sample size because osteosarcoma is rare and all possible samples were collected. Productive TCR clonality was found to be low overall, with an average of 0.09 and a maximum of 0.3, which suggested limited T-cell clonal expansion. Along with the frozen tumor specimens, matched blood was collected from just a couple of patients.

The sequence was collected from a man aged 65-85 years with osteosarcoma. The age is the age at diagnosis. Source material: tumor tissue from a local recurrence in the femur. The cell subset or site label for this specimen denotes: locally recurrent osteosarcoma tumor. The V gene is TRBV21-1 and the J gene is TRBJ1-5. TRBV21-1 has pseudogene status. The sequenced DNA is TGTGCCAGCAGCAAAGGCGCGGGTAACAATCAGCCCCAGCATTTT. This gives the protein CASSKGAGNNQPQHF.